The 6 T cell receptor beta chains given below trace back to one sample, sequenced in a study of cytomegalovirus exposure and HLA in healthy donors. PCR was performed using 60 Vbeta and 13 Jbeta primers. Using immunoSEQ multiplex PCR, the repertoire was profiled, and TCRdb retains in-frame clones only, with some absent. The sample gives about 150,000 clones, 68% of which show up once; more than 4% is in the top ten. The sample was PBMCs. The receptors come from a man in his 60s in good health and CMV-seronegative.

V is TRBV28 and J is TRBJ1-3, with a weak D call TRBD1 (6 bases). Germline-derived CDR1 and CDR2 are MDHEN and SYDVKM. V dropped 6 bases and J dropped 1 base, with 10 bases sitting between them. The length of the CDR3 is 14 residues. The DNA for the CDR3 is TGTGCCAGCAGGACAGGACTTTCTGGAAACACCATATATTTT. Protein: CASRTGLSGNTIYF.

V and J are TRBV6-5 and TRBJ1-1; a possible D gene is TRBD1 (6 bases). In germline, CDR1 is MNHEY, CDR2 SVGAGI. Trimming removed 4 bases from V and 6 bases from J, with 15 bases in between. CDR3 length: 14 residues. This CDR3 is CASSLGDTTAEAFF. The CDR3 bases are TGTGCCAGCAGTTTGGGGGACACGACGGCTGAAGCTTTCTTT.

This chain links TRBV7-2 with TRBJ2-3, with 8 nucleotides matching TRBD2. The V gene end was trimmed by 5 bases and the J gene end by 1 base; junction bases not matched to a gene: 8. The CDR3 runs 16 residues. Looked up from germline, CDR1 is SGHTA and CDR2 is FQGNSA. CDR3: CASSIRSGSGTDTQYF. DNA for the CDR3: TGTGCCAGCAGCATAAGAAGCGGGAGTGGCACAGATACGCAGTATTTT.

To note about this clone: A junction end diverges from the germline sequence, so it may reflect a read error. The chain uses TRBV11-1 and TRBJ2-7, with a tentative D call TRBD2 (5 bases). The CDR3 contains 14 residues. Germline V gene sequence: CDR1 SGHAT, CDR2 FQDESV (reference sequence). CDR3 nucleotide sequence: TGTGCCAGCAGCCCAGAACTAGGCTCCCACGAGCAGTACTTC. The encoded protein is CASSPELGSHEQYF.

The V gene is TRBV30, the J gene TRBJ2-1, with 13 nucleotides matching TRBD2. CDR3 length: 14 amino acids. The trim removed 3 bases at V and 8 bases at J, leaving 4 bases unmatched. The germline CDR1 and CDR2 sequences are GTSNPN and SVGIG (reference sequence). CDR3 amino acids: CAWRTSGRTYEQFF. As DNA, the CDR3 is TGTGCCTGGAGGACTAGCGGGAGGACCTATGAGCAGTTCTTC.

The chain is built from TRBV6-5 and TRBJ1-2, with TRBD1 identical over 7 bases. This CDR3 region has 14 residues. CDR1 MNHEY and CDR2 SVGAGI come from the germline V gene. J lost 6 bases, V lost 5 bases, and 9 bases had no gene match. CDR3 protein: CASSSTPTGNGYTF. CDR3 nucleotides: TGTGCCAGCAGTAGTACCCCGACAGGGAATGGCTACACCTTC.